These 19 T cell receptor beta chains came from one sample sequenced in a study of blood T cell repertoires in COVID-19. The method was immunoSEQ multiplex PCR; TCRdb's version includes in-frame clones alone and lacks a portion of them. The sample shows approximately 36,000 clones, 80% to 90% of them seen only once. The sequencing input was peripheral blood. The receptors stem from a human donor in a cohort sampled during active or convalescent COVID-19. The donor label of this sample is uncertain.

This clone has a handful of counts. The chain has TRBV2 and TRBJ1-5, with D possibly matching TRBD1 (5 bases). V dropped 6 bases and J dropped 4 bases, with 16 bases sitting between them. From germline, CDR1 is SNHLY and CDR2 FYNNEI. The CDR3 is 15 residues long. CDR3 region: CASRALGGGNQPQHF. Written as DNA, the CDR3 is TGTGCCAGCAGGGCCTTGGGGGGTGGTAATCAGCCCCAGCATTTT.

This clone was detected only a few times. CDR3 residues: CASSLLAGTYEQYF. CDR3 DNA sequence: TGTGCCAGCAGCTTACTAGCGGGGACTTACGAGCAGTACTTC. V gene TRBV7-2 combines with J gene TRBJ2-7; 9 bases are a match to TRBD2. This CDR3 spans 14 amino acids. The junction had 3 bases not matched to a gene; V was cut back by 2 bases and J by 4 bases. Germline lookup yields CDR1 SGHTA and CDR2 FQGNSA. The whole variable domain, filled in from reference TRBV7-2 and TRBJ2-7, reads GAGVSQSPSNKVTEKGKDVELRCDPISGHTALYWYRQSLGQGLEFLIYFQGNSAPDKSGLPSDRFSAERTGGSVSTLTIQRTQQEDSAVYLCASSLLAGTYEQYFGPGTRLTVT.

The rearrangement joins TRBV24-1 to TRBJ1-6; D ambiguous. This CDR3 is 13 amino acids long. Germline V gives CDR1 KGHDR, CDR2 SFDVKD. V was cut by 9 bases and J by 10 bases, with 15 bases left in between. CDR3 sequence (DNA): TGTGCCACCCTGCGGGATCGACGCTCACCCCTCCACTTT. The encoded protein is CATLRDRRSPLHF.

V is TRBV11-2 and J is TRBJ2-7; possible D gene TRBD1, 6 bases. Germline V gene lookup returns CDR1 SGHAT and CDR2 FQNNGV. With 5 bases removed from V and 2 bases from J, the gap between germline ends came to 10 bases. The CDR3 is 13 residues long. The CDR3 region is CASSRQATYEQYF. In nucleotides, the CDR3 is TGTGCCAGCAGCCGACAGGCGACCTACGAGCAGTACTTC.

The rearrangement uses TRBV18 and TRBJ1-4, with D possibly matching TRBD1 (6 bases). This CDR3 has 16 residues. Germline CDR1 is KGHSH and CDR2 is LQKENI. V lost 4 bases and J lost 8, with 20 bases in between. This CDR3 is CASSLDLTGRKEKLFF. The CDR3 DNA is TGTGCCAGCTCACTGGACCTGACAGGCAGGAAGGAAAAACTGTTTTTT. The full variable domain, in which reference TRBV18 and TRBJ1-4 provide the parts outside the CDR3, is NAGVMQNPRHLVRRRGQEARLRCSPMKGHSHVYWYRQLPEEGLKFMVYLQKENIIDESGMPKERFSAEFPKEGPSILRIQQVVRGDSAAYFCASSLDLTGRKEKLFFGSGTQLSVL.

The chain recombines TRBV19 with TRBJ1-1; D gene uncertain. This CDR3 has 13 amino acids. V was clipped by 6 bases and J by 0 bases, with 8 bases between them. Germline V lookup: CDR1 LNHDA, CDR2 SQIVND (reference sequence). CDR3 DNA sequence: TGTGCCAGTAGCCCTTTAATGAACACTGAAGCTTTCTTT. Translating it yields CASSPLMNTEAFF.

This clone showed up just a few times. As DNA, the CDR3 is TGTGCCACCAGTGTAACTAGGCCGGACAATGAGCAGTTCTTC. Amino acid sequence: CATSVTRPDNEQFF. The chain carries TRBV24-1 and TRBJ2-1, with a tentative D call TRBD2 (5 bases). The V and J ends lost 5 bases and 5 bases respectively, with 12 bases between them. CDR1 and CDR2 from the germline V gene are KGHDR and SFDVKD. This CDR3 has 14 amino acids.

This rearrangement joins TRBV3-1 (or the pseudogene TRBV3-2) to TRBJ1-1; 8 bases map to TRBD1. The CDR3 runs to 14 residues. Germline CDR1 and CDR2: LGHDT and YNNKEL (reference sequence). V trimming: 4 bases; J trimming: 1 base; junction bases outside the gene matches: 2. The CDR3 bases are TGTGCCAGCAGCCGCGGACAGGGGAACACTGAAGCTTTCTTT. It codes for CASSRGQGNTEAFF.

The V call is TRBV10-1, the J call TRBJ2-1, with 7 positions matching TRBD2. The CDR3 is 16 residues long. The trim removed 6 bases at V and 5 bases at J, leaving 13 bases unmatched. Germline assignment: CDR1 WNHNN and CDR2 SYGVQD (reference sequence). For the CDR3, the DNA is TGCGCCAGCAGGCACAACAGAGCGGGAAGAGACAATGAGCAGTTCTTC. It is translated as CASRHNRAGRDNEQFF.

This clone was recorded once. This chain uses TRBV18 with TRBJ2-1; 9 nucleotides agree with TRBD2. Unmatched junction bases numbered 5, after V lost 3 bases and J lost 5 bases. CDR1 and CDR2 (germline): KGHSH, LQKENI. The CDR3 is 15 amino acids. CDR3 nucleotide sequence: TGTGCCAGCTCACCCGTAGCGGGAGACGACAATGAGCAGTTCTTC. Its protein is CASSPVAGDDNEQFF.

The chain has TRBV18 and TRBJ2-5, with 7 bases that match TRBD1. V lost 3 bases and J lost 4; bases outside the gene matches: 2. The CDR3 length is 13 residues. The germline V gene encodes CDR1 KGHSH and CDR2 LQKENI. The CDR3 is CASSPQGVETQYF. The CDR3, as DNA: TGTGCCAGCTCACCGCAGGGGGTAGAGACCCAGTACTTC.

V and J are TRBV3-1 (or the pseudogene TRBV3-2) and TRBJ2-5, with 7 bases aligning to TRBD1. The CDR3 has 12 amino acids. Germline trimming cut 4 bases from V and 7 bases from J; bases unmatched to any gene: 3. Germline-derived CDR1 and CDR2 are LGHDT and YNNKEL (reference sequence). The CDR3 spells CASSRGQATQYF. DNA of the CDR3: TGTGCCAGCAGCCGCGGACAGGCGACCCAGTACTTC.

The chain uses TRBV3-1 (or the pseudogene TRBV3-2) and TRBJ2-3; TRBD2 matches at 10 bases. The CDR3 covers 16 residues. From germline, CDR1 is LGHDT and CDR2 YNNKEL (reference sequence). The junction had 8 bases not matched to a gene; V was cut back by 0 bases and J by 8 bases. Here the CDR3 reads CASSQEKREGRVTQYF. The CDR3 DNA reads TGTGCCAGCAGCCAAGAAAAGCGGGAGGGCCGGGTTACGCAGTATTTT.

With respect to this clone: The junction departs from the called germline gene at one end, perhaps through a read error. The sample holds other DNA sequences that translate to the same CDR3. This sequence joins TRBV7-7 and TRBJ2-3; perhaps TRBD2 as D (5 bases). Per the germline V gene, CDR1 is SSHAT and CDR2 is FNYEAQ (reference sequence). This CDR3 is 15 amino acids long. The CDR3 sequence: CASSLASGGTDTQYF. CDR3 DNA sequence: TGTGCTAGCAGCTTAGCCTCAGGAGGAACAGATACGCAGTATTTT.

The rearrangement links TRBV4-2 to TRBJ2-3, with D possibly TRBD2 on 6 matching bases. The CDR3 is 16 residues long. Germline CDR1 reads LGHNA; CDR2 reads YNFKEQ. V lost 0 bases and J lost 4, with 14 bases in between. The CDR3 loop reads CASSQDQSGLSDTQYF. The CDR3, as DNA: TGTGCCAGCAGCCAAGATCAAAGCGGGTTATCAGATACGCAGTATTTT.

The chain recombines TRBV11-2 with TRBJ2-7; 9 bases line up with TRBD2. Losses at the gene ends were 5 bases for V and 2 bases for J; bases not matched to a gene: 7. This CDR3 spans 15 amino acids. Germline CDR1 is SGHAT and CDR2 is FQNNGV. The chain's CDR3 is CASSTDSGSPYEQYF. CDR3 DNA sequence: TGTGCCAGCAGCACCGATAGCGGGAGCCCCTACGAGCAGTACTTC.

The chain joins TRBV7-2 to TRBJ1-1, with 8 bases that match TRBD1. This CDR3 comprises 16 residues. The trim removed 4 bases at V and 5 bases at J, leaving 12 bases unmatched. Germline CDR1 is SGHTA and CDR2 is FQGNSA. The CDR3 loop is CASSSRRTGSGTEAFF. The CDR3 bases are TGTGCCAGCAGCTCTCGACGGACAGGGTCGGGGACTGAAGCTTTCTTT.

The chain carries TRBV27 and TRBJ1-5; D is uncertain. V lost 3 bases, J lost 5 bases, and 8 bases lay in between. The CDR3 has 13 residues. CDR1 MNHEY and CDR2 SMNVEV come from the germline V gene (reference sequence). CDR3 in amino acids: CASSFTRDQPQHF. In DNA, the CDR3 is TGTGCCAGCAGTTTCACGAGGGATCAGCCCCAGCATTTT.

The rearrangement joins TRBV7-2 to TRBJ1-1; 7 bases fit TRBD1. Germline CDR1 and CDR2: SGHTA and FQGNSA. The CDR3 runs 13 residues. Trimming cost V 3 bases and J 8 bases; bases outside gene matches: 6. CDR3 coding DNA: TGTGCCAGCAGCTTCAGGACAGGCGACGAAGCTTTCTTT. Residues: CASSFRTGDEAFF. Full variable domain (rest looked up from reference TRBV7-2 and TRBJ1-1): GAGVSQSPSNKVTEKGKDVELRCDPISGHTALYWYRQSLGQGLEFLIYFQGNSAPDKSGLPSDRFSAERTGGSVSTLTIQRTQQEDSAVYLCASSFRTGDEAFFGQGTRLTVV.